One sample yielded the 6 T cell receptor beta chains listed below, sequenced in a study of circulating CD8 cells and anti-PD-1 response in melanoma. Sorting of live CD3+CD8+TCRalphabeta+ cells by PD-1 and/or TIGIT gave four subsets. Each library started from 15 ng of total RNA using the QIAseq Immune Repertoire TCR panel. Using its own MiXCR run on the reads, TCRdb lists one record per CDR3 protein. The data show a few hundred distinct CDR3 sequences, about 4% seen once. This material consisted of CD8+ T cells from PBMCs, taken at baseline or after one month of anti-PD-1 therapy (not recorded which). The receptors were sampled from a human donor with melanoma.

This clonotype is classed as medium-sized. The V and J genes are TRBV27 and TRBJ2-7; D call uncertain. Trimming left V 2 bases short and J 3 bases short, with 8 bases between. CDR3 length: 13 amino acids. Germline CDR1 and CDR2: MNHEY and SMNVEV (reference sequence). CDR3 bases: TGTGCCAGCAGTTTAGAACAGAACTACGAGCAGTACTTC. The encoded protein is CASSLEQNYEQYF.

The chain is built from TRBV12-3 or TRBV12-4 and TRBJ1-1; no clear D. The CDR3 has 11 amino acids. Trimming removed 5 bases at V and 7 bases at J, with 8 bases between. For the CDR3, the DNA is TGTGCCAGCAGTCCGGGATATGAAGCTTTCTTT. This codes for CASSPGYEAFF.

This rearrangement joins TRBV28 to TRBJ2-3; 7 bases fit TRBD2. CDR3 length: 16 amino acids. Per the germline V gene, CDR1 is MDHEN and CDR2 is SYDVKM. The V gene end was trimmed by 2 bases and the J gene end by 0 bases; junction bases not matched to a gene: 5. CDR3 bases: TGTGCCAGCAGTTTAGAGGGACTACTAAGCACAGATACGCAGTATTTT. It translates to CASSLEGLLSTDTQYF.

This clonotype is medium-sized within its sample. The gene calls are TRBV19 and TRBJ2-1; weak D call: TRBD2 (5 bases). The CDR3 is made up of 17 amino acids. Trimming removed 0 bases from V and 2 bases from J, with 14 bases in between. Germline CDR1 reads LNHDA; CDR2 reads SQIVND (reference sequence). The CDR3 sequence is CASSIDPVEVAYNEQFF. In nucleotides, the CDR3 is TGTGCCAGTAGTATAGATCCTGTGGAGGTGGCCTACAATGAGCAGTTCTTC.

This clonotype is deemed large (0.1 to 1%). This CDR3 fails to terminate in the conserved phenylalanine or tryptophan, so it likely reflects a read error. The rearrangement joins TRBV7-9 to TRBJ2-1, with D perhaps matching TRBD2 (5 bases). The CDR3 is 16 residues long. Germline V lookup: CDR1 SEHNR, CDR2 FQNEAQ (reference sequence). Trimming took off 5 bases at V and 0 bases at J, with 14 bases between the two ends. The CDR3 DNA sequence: TGTGCCAGCAGCGGGCTACGGGGTAGCTCCTACAATGAGCAGTTCCTC. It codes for CASSGLRGSSYNEQFL.

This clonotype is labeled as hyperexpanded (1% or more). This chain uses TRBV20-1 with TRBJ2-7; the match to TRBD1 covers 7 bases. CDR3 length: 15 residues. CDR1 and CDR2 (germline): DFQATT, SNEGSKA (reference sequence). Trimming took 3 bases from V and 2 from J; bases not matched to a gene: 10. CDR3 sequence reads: CSASSTDRPTYEQYF. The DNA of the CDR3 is TGCAGTGCTAGCTCGACGGACAGGCCTACCTACGAGCAGTACTTC.